This T cell receptor beta chain was identified in a study of CD4 T cells in relation to SARS-CoV-2 and coronaviruses. Data came from immunoSEQ multiplex PCR; TCRdb stores just in-frame clones and leaves some out. The table shows nearly 30,000 clones, with over 75% occurring only once. This clone was seen more than once but under ten times. Its antigen is unidentified. Before the COVID-19 pandemic, during about 2011-2019, CD4+ T cells were taken from unexposed donors. After less than 11 days of culture, CD4+ T cells were isolated. As cell numbers allowed, unexposed-donor CD4+ T cells faced SARS-CoV-2 S/N and four cold-coronavirus spikes. Deletions cut 3 bases from V and 6 bases from J, with 14 bases between. The germline CDR1 and CDR2 sequences are LNHDA and SQIVND (reference sequence). This CDR3 region has 15 residues.

The sequence was collected from a human donor in good health. The V and J genes are TRBV19 and TRBJ2-2, with D perhaps matching TRBD2 (6 bases). Sequencing used CD4+ T cells from PBMCs, cultured in vitro. Here the CDR3 reads CASSIPTGEAGELFF. Here the CDR3 DNA reads TGTGCCAGTAGTATCCCCACGGGAGAGGCCGGGGAGCTGTTTTTT.